This entry describes one T cell receptor beta chain. The sample belongs to a study of shared clonotypes between healthy human individuals. Authors' data handling: Without quality scores, immunoSEQ junctional reads could not be filtered like full-length reads. The data were produced by immunoSEQ multiplex PCR, yet TCRdb's version contains in-frame clones alone and is incomplete. V and J calls and clone size are given by that table; D and trimming were obtained from the DNA. Among about 490,000 clones, 70% to 80% were seen once, and the ten largest hold about 11%. Per the germline V gene, CDR1 is MGHDK and CDR2 is SYGVNS. The trim removed 1 base at V and 4 bases at J, leaving 14 bases unmatched. CDR3 length: 18 amino acids.

This clonotype originated in a woman in her thirties or forties in good health. Some clones in this sample may be carry-over from other donors' samples. Sequenced: PBMCs. This rearrangement joins TRBV25-1 to TRBJ2-5, with 8 bases aligning to TRBD1. The DNA for the CDR3 is TGTGCCAGCAGTGAATCCCTCCCAGGGGGCGGACCCGCAGAGACCCAGTACTTC. This encodes CASSESLPGGGPAETQYF.